Sequencing of this T cell receptor (beta chain) was carried out in a study of blood T cell repertoires in COVID-19. Here immunoSEQ multiplex PCR was the method, and the copy in TCRdb shows in-frame clones only, minus some. The profile covers some 49,000 clones, with roughly 85% appearing a single time and more than 8.5% taken by the ten largest. This TCR was sampled from a human donor in a cohort sampled during active COVID-19. What was sequenced was peripheral blood.

CDR3 loop: CATSDFHGTDTQYF. The DNA of the CDR3 is TGTGCCACCAGTGATTTCCATGGCACAGATACGCAGTATTTT. The gene calls are TRBV24-1 and TRBJ2-3, with D unresolved. The CDR3 is 14 residues long. The V gene's germline CDR1 is KGHDR and CDR2 SFDVKD. The V gene lost 1 base and the J gene lost 1 base, with 5 bases spanning the gap.